These T cell receptor beta chains were read from a single sample in a study of graft-versus-host responses after intestinal transplantation. Method: immunoSEQ multiplex PCR; TCRdb's copy keeps in-frame clones and lacks some. The sample shows 23,000 or so clones, over 90% of them seen only once. The specimen was PBMCs, collected 18 days after transplant. The receptors were gathered from a human patient who received an intestinal transplant, so some T cells may come from the graft donor. Each CDR3 is given with its conserved first and last residue. The order of the fields is J gene, V gene, CDR3 protein.

TRBJ2-5	TRBV5-6	CASSLLRLISETQYF
TRBJ2-2	TRBV27	CASSLKIGTGELFF
TRBJ1-1	TRBV7-3	CASSPTPGGRRNTEAFF
TRBJ2-2	TRBV4-1	CASSRLTSGGGGELFF
TRBJ2-1	TRBV2	CASSESSGENEQFF
TRBJ2-1	TRBV11-2	CASSLGHRGYNEQFF
TRBJ1-2	TRBV29-1	CSVGGQGYGYTF
TRBJ1-1	TRBV4-2	CASSQDWEDSNTEAFF
TRBJ2-2	TRBV2	CASLPPIPGGTGELFF
TRBJ1-4	TRBV5-6	CASSYGTDREKLFF
TRBJ2-7	TRBV5-4	CASSTPGQDEQYF
TRBJ2-1	TRBV4-1	CASSQGQGNEQFF
TRBJ1-4	TRBV25-1	CASSEEDAWGQLFF
TRBJ2-1	TRBV12-5	CASGFTDYNEQFF
TRBJ1-6	TRBV11-1	CASSLSGIHSYNSPLHF
TRBJ1-1	TRBV5-6	CASSTGGRTEAFF
TRBJ1-4	TRBV5-1	CASSLGQVNEKLFF
TRBJ2-7	TRBV18	CASSPSGLRSEQYF
TRBJ2-7	TRBV29-1	CSGVKENYEQYF
TRBJ2-7	TRBV5-4	CASSRQGSYEQYF
TRBJ2-1	TRBV19	CASSIDRARDYEQFF
TRBJ1-5	TRBV6-1	CASRQGHYQPQHF
TRBJ1-1	TRBV5-5	CASSFIGLMNTEAFF
TRBJ2-7	TRBV18	CASSPLSALSSYEQYF
TRBJ2-3	TRBV7-9	CASSQPAGGGTDTQYF
TRBJ1-1	TRBV5-5	CASSFGGDTEAFF
TRBJ2-1	TRBV27	CATTPGTSGNEQFF
TRBJ2-7	TRBV13	CASSSGTAPYEQYF
TRBJ2-2	TRBV9	CASSVGTRGELFF
TRBJ2-1	TRBV7-3	CASSPPGDNEQFF
TRBJ2-7	TRBV9	CASSGGTGTGYEQYF
TRBJ1-5	TRBV19	CASSATGEGNQPQHF
TRBJ2-7	TRBV2	CASSELPSSYEQYF
TRBJ2-7	TRBV19	CASSPRLAGYEQYF
TRBJ2-1	TRBV9	CASSDTGGTEQFF
TRBJ2-3	TRBV7-9	CASSLDIGVPDTQYF
TRBJ2-5	TRBV10-3	CAIGGQETQYF